The rows below give T cell receptor beta chains drawn from one sample of a study of shared clonotypes between healthy human individuals. The assay was immunoSEQ multiplex PCR, and TCRdb's table has in-frame clones only and misses some. The sample yields millions of clones, 85% to 95% seen once. Input material: naive CD4+ T cells sorted from blood. These TCRs come from a man younger than 35 in good health. The CDR3 runs from the conserved cysteine through the conserved F or W.

V gene: TRBV18; J gene: TRBJ1-1; CDR3 protein: CASSQGTDTEAFF
V gene: TRBV6-5; J gene: TRBJ1-2; CDR3 protein: CASSYFGRVGGYTF
V gene: TRBV7-2; J gene: TRBJ1-2; CDR3 protein: CASSLSGSYGYTF
V gene: TRBV19; J gene: TRBJ1-2; CDR3 protein: CASSRRDNYNYGYTF
V gene: TRBV21-1; J gene: TRBJ1-2; CDR3 protein: CASSSQGQGAAGYTF
V gene: TRBV2; J gene: TRBJ2-3; CDR3 protein: CASSERAGASTDTQYF
V gene: TRBV29-1; J gene: TRBJ1-1; CDR3 protein: CSVDRGKTEAFF
V gene: TRBV5-1; J gene: TRBJ1-1; CDR3 protein: CASSLAPALDTEAFF
V gene: TRBV5-1; J gene: TRBJ1-2; CDR3 protein: CASSLNRDTGRYGYTF
V gene: TRBV6-5; J gene: TRBJ2-1; CDR3 protein: CASSYWGQGPKLEQFF
V gene: TRBV28; J gene: TRBJ2-7; CDR3 protein: CASSSSAGRYF
V gene: TRBV4-1; J gene: TRBJ2-1; CDR3 protein: CASSRGQGSSYNEQFF
V gene: TRBV15; J gene: TRBJ1-5; CDR3 protein: CATSNGRDNQPQHF
V gene: TRBV7-8; J gene: TRBJ2-1; CDR3 protein: CASSPREGGGDNEQFF
V gene: TRBV6-6; J gene: TRBJ2-7; CDR3 protein: CASSPRDRSYEQYF
V gene: TRBV19; J gene: TRBJ2-3; CDR3 protein: CASSSSGGDTDTQYF
V gene: TRBV28; J gene: TRBJ1-5; CDR3 protein: CASRPPGQGSQPQHF
V gene: TRBV5-6; J gene: TRBJ1-3; CDR3 protein: CASSPVGGSGNTIYF
V gene: TRBV9; J gene: TRBJ1-2; CDR3 protein: CASRAQGQGSGGYTF
V gene: TRBV10-2; J gene: TRBJ2-5; CDR3 protein: CASSSRETQYF
V gene: TRBV2; J gene: TRBJ2-2; CDR3 protein: CASRRTGSDTGELFF
V gene: TRBV28; J gene: TRBJ1-6; CDR3 protein: CASSLRSLYNFNSPLHF
V gene: TRBV18; J gene: TRBJ2-2; CDR3 protein: CASQPRTTGELFF
V gene: TRBV6-5; J gene: TRBJ2-7; CDR3 protein: CASSYQGTSGGEWQYF
V gene: TRBV6-1; J gene: TRBJ1-1; CDR3 protein: CASSARRGRGTEAFF
V gene: TRBV30; J gene: TRBJ1-2; CDR3 protein: CAWSGTTRPVYGYTF
V gene: TRBV29-1; J gene: TRBJ2-1; CDR3 protein: CSVGPFNEQFF
V gene: TRBV30; J gene: TRBJ1-2; CDR3 protein: CASDSSGGYGYTF
V gene: TRBV27; J gene: TRBJ2-7; CDR3 protein: CASNRSPYEQYF
V gene: TRBV21-1; J gene: TRBJ1-1; CDR3 protein: CASSLLKNTEAFF
V gene: TRBV28; J gene: TRBJ1-5; CDR3 protein: CASGGYVNQPQHF
V gene: TRBV11-2; J gene: TRBJ2-7; CDR3 protein: CASCRDLSYEQYF
V gene: TRBV5-1; J gene: TRBJ2-1; CDR3 protein: CASSGTSGVNEQFF
V gene: TRBV5-1; J gene: TRBJ1-4; CDR3 protein: CASSLVPTNEKLFF
V gene: TRBV18; J gene: TRBJ2-7; CDR3 protein: CASSPGQTYEQYF
V gene: TRBV6-1; J gene: TRBJ1-2; CDR3 protein: CASRKIQGGYYGYTF
V gene: TRBV19; J gene: TRBJ2-2; CDR3 protein: CASSIGPDRVRFAGELFF